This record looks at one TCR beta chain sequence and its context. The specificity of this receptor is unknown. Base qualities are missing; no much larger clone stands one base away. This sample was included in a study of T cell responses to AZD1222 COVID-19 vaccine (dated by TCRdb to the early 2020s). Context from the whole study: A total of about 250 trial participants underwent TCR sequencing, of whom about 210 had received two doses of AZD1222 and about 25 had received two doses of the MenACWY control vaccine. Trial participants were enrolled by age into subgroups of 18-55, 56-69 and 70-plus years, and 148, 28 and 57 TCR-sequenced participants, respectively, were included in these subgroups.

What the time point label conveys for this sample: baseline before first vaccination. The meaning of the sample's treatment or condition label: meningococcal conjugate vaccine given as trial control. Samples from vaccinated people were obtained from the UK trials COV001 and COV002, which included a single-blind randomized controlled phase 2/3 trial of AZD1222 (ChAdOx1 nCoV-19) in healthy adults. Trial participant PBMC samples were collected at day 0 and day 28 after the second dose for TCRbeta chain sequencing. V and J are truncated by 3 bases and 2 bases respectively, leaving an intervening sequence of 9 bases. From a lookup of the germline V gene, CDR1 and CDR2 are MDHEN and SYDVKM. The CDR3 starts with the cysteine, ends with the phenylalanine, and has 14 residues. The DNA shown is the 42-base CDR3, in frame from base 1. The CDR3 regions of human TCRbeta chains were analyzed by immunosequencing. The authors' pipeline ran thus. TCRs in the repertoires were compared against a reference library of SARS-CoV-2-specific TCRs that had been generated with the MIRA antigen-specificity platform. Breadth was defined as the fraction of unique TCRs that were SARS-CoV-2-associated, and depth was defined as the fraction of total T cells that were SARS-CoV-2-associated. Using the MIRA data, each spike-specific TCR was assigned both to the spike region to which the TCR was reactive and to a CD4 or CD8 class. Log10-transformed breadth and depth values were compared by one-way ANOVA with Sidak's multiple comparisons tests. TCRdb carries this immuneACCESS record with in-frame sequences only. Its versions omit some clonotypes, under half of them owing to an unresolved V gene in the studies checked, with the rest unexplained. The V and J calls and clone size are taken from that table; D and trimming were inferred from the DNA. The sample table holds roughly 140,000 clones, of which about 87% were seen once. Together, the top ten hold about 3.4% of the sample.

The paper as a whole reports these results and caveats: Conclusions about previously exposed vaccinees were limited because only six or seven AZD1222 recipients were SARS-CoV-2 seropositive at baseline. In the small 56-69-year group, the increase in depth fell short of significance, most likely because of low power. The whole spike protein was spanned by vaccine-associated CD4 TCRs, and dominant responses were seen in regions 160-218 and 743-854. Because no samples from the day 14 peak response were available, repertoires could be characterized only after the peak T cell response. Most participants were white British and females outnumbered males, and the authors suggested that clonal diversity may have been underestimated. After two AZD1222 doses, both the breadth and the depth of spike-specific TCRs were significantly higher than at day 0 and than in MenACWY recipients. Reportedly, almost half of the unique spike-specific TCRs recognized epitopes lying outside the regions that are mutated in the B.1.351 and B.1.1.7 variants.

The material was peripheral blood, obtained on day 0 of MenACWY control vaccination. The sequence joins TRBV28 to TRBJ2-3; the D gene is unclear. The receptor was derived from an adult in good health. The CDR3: CASSFGGPTDTQYF. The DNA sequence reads TGTGCCAGCAGTTTCGGCGGACCCACAGATACGCAGTATTTT.